One and the same sample provided the 31 T cell receptor beta chains below, sequenced in a study of T-cell memory formation after mild COVID-19. TCRdb reprocessed the 5' RACE reads with MiXCR, giving one entry per CDR3 protein. The profile covers roughly 560,000 distinct CDR3 sequences, with roughly 20% appearing a single time and approximately 13% taken by the ten largest. The source material was PBMCs or a T cell subset sorted from them (not recorded which). These receptors all stem from an adult woman who had mild COVID-19 (a few samples of this study predate the infection). Cell type and time point are not known.

J is TRBJ1-1 and V is TRBV5-1; tentatively, D is TRBD1 (6 bases). Germline loops: CDR1 SGHRS, CDR2 YFSETQ. Trimming cost V 5 bases and J 1 base, with 18 bases left between them. This CDR3 has 16 amino acids. The CDR3 DNA reads TGCGCCAGCAGTCTTGGCGGGGGGCGACGGAACACTGAAGCTTTCTTT. Translated, it gives CASSLGGGRRNTEAFF.

This chain links TRBV20-1 with TRBJ2-3; no clear D gene. CDR3 size: 17 residues. The V gene's germline CDR1 is DFQATT and CDR2 SNEGSKA (reference sequence). V lost 0 bases and J 4 bases, leaving 20 bases between the germline ends. CDR3 sequence (DNA): TGCAGTGCTAGAGATGTTAGTGGCAAAGTTAGGGCAGATACGCAGTATTTT. Encoded protein: CSARDVSGKVRADTQYF.

This clonotype was observed at least ten times. The rearrangement uses TRBV5-1 and TRBJ1-6; 8 nucleotides agree with TRBD1. This CDR3 spans 14 amino acids. Germline CDR1 reads SGHRS; CDR2 reads YFSETQ. J gave up 7 bases and V 0 bases, and 0 bases lay outside the gene matches. CDR3 sequence reads: CASSLDRGNSPLHF. As DNA, the CDR3 is TGCGCCAGCAGCTTGGACAGGGGGAATTCACCCCTCCACTTT.

The chain carries TRBV7-6 and TRBJ2-7; tentatively, D is TRBD1 (6 bases). V was cut by 1 base and J by 6 bases, with 22 bases left in between. CDR3 length: 17 amino acids. Germline V gives CDR1 SGHVS, CDR2 FNYEAQ. The CDR3, as DNA: TGTGCCAGCAGCTTAGGCCCCAAGCAGGGGTCGGCGGCCGAGCAGTACTTC. It translates to CASSLGPKQGSAAEQYF.

The V call is TRBV21-1, the J call TRBJ2-5; TRBD1, as called in the table, went unchecked against the DNA. TRBV21-1 is classified as a pseudogene. This CDR3 comprises 16 residues. CDR3 nucleotides: TGTGCCAGCAGCAAAGATAAACAGGGGGGCGTGGAGACCCAGTACTTC. Its protein product is CASSKDKQGGVETQYF.

This clonotype turned up a few times. The genes are TRBV4-1 and TRBJ1-1; no firm D call. CDR1 is MGHRA and CDR2 is YSYEKL in the germline V gene. This CDR3 contains 14 residues. V gave up 3 bases and J gave up 10 bases, with 18 bases separating them. In nucleotides, the CDR3 is TGCGCCAGCAGCCACCCCGAGATCGGGTTACCAGCTTTCTTT. Translation: CASSHPEIGLPAFF.

The chain joins TRBV20-1 to TRBJ2-7, with D uncertain. The V end was cut by 0 bases, the J end by 5 bases, with 23 bases between. CDR1 is DFQATT and CDR2 is SNEGSKA in the germline V gene (reference sequence). The CDR3 is 17 amino acids. The CDR3 reads CSARDKFSGRPENEQYF. CDR3 sequence (DNA): TGCAGTGCTAGAGATAAGTTTTCAGGACGCCCCGAAAACGAGCAGTACTTC.

This clonotype appeared a few times. The CDR3 protein is CASSLGVFGHEQFF. CDR3 DNA sequence: TGTGCCAGCAGCTTAGGGGTGTTCGGGCATGAGCAGTTCTTC. This chain joins TRBV7-9 and TRBJ2-1; D not certain. The CDR3 is 14 amino acids. The germline V gene encodes CDR1 SEHNR and CDR2 FQNEAQ (reference sequence). Trimming took 1 base from V and 8 from J, leaving 12 bases between them. Using reference TRBV7-9 and TRBJ2-1 for the parts outside the CDR3, the full variable domain is DTGVSQNPRHKITKRGQNVTFRCDPISEHNRLYWYRQTLGQGPEFLTYFQNEAQLEKSRLLSDRFSAERPKGSFSTLEIQRTEQGDSAMYLCASSLGVFGHEQFFGPGTRLTVL.

The chain has TRBV12-2 and TRBJ2-1; the table names TRBD2, a call not compared with the DNA. TRBV12-2 counts as a pseudogene. The CDR3 consists of 14 residues. CDR3 residues: CASRLSRGLAEQFF. The CDR3 bases are TGTGCAAGTCGCTTAAGTCGGGGACTAGCGGAGCAGTTCTTC.

This clonotype was observed many times. V and J are TRBV12-3 or TRBV12-4 and TRBJ2-1; TRBD2 matches at 16 bases. The V and J ends lost 6 bases and 4 bases, in that order; junction bases with no gene match: 12. CDR3 length: 19 amino acids. CDR3 in DNA: TGTGCCAGCAGCCCCGGGACTAGCGGGAGGGTTTTTATATACAATGAGCAGTTCTTC. Protein sequence: CASSPGTSGRVFIYNEQFF.

V is TRBV12-3 or TRBV12-4 and J is TRBJ1-4; the D is unclear. This CDR3 has 15 residues. V was trimmed by 6 bases and J by 8 bases, leaving 19 bases between them. CDR3 in amino acids: CASSTEMEGEEKLFF. In DNA form, the CDR3 reads TGTGCCAGCAGCACAGAGATGGAGGGAGAGGAAAAACTGTTTTTT.

This clonotype was picked up a small number of times. V gene TRBV18 combines with J gene TRBJ2-7, with D perhaps being TRBD1 or TRBD2 (6 bases each). Per the germline V gene, CDR1 is KGHSH and CDR2 is LQKENI. There are 15 residues in the CDR3. Trimming pared 3 bases from V and 0 bases from J, leaving 12 bases between. The CDR3 loop reads CASSPGGVSSYEQYF. Here the CDR3 DNA reads TGTGCCAGCTCACCGGGGGGCGTAAGCTCCTACGAGCAGTACTTC. The whole variable domain, filled in from reference TRBV18 and TRBJ2-7, reads NAGVMQNPRHLVRRRGQEARLRCSPMKGHSHVYWYRQLPEEGLKFMVYLQKENIIDESGMPKERFSAEFPKEGPSILRIQQVVRGDSAAYFCASSPGGVSSYEQYFGPGTRLTVT.

This clonotype came up a few times. The CDR3 loop is CASSQGRGRVVDTEAFF. The CDR3 nucleotides are TGCGCCAGCAGCCAAGGGAGGGGGCGCGTAGTGGACACTGAAGCTTTCTTT. The V gene is TRBV4-3, the J gene TRBJ1-1, with TRBD1 identical over 7 bases. This CDR3 region has 17 residues. The germline V gene encodes CDR1 LGHNA and CDR2 YSLEER. After removal of 1 base from V and 3 bases from J, the junction contained 11 bases not matched to a gene.

The CDR3 loop is CASSKVTGATEAFF. The CDR3 DNA follows: TGCGCCAGCAGCAAAGTGACAGGGGCCACTGAAGCTTTCTTT. V gene TRBV5-1 combines with J gene TRBJ1-1; 8 nucleotides agree with TRBD1. CDR1 and CDR2 from the germline V gene are SGHRS and YFSETQ. V gave up 4 bases and J gave up 4 bases; unmatched junction bases: 6. The length of the CDR3 is 14 residues.

This chain joins TRBV15 and TRBJ1-1, with a weak D call TRBD1 (6 bases). The ends were cut back, 0 bases at V and 5 bases at J, with 13 bases in the middle. Germline CDR1 is LNHNV and CDR2 is YYDKDF (reference sequence). This CDR3 is 15 amino acids long. CDR3 sequence reads: CATSRDRGARTEAFF. CDR3 nucleotide sequence: TGTGCCACCAGCAGAGATAGGGGGGCGCGGACTGAAGCTTTCTTT.

V usage is TRBV6-2 or TRBV6-3 and J usage is TRBJ2-7; tentative D call: TRBD2 (6 bases). The CDR3 extends over 15 amino acids. The V end lost 7 bases, the J end lost 1 base, and 17 bases lay between the germline ends. Germline V CDR1 and CDR2: MNHEY, SVGEGT. CDR3: CASIRRRDLSYEQYF. CDR3 nucleotide sequence: TGTGCCAGCATCAGGCGGCGGGACCTTTCCTACGAGCAGTACTTC.

This chain uses TRBV11-2 with TRBJ2-7; D call uncertain. Between the trimmed V and J ends, which lost 2 bases and 4 bases, there was a span of 15 bases. Germline CDR1 SGHAT, CDR2 FQNNGV. The CDR3 is 15 amino acids. Here the CDR3 reads CASSLIRARGYEQYF. For the CDR3, the DNA is TGTGCCAGCAGCTTAATTAGGGCTCGTGGGTACGAGCAGTACTTC.

This CDR3 reads CASSRKPTATRGSPLHF. CDR3 bases: TGTGCCAGCAGTCGAAAACCTACAGCGACGCGGGGTTCACCCCTCCACTTT. The chain combines TRBV6-5 with TRBJ1-6; D ambiguous. The germline V gene has CDR1 MNHEY and CDR2 SVGAGI. V dropped 5 bases and J dropped 9 bases, with 23 bases sitting between them. The CDR3 totals 17 residues.

This clonotype was picked up a small number of times. V gene TRBV12-3 or TRBV12-4 combines with J gene TRBJ1-1; D is undetermined. The CDR3 has 11 amino acids. Trimming took 6 bases from V and 8 from J, leaving 10 bases between them. CDR3 DNA sequence: TGTGCCAGCAGCCAATCCGCGGAAGCTTTCTTT. It translates to CASSQSAEAFF.

This clonotype was seen only a few times. The rearrangement joins TRBV25-1 to TRBJ1-2; D is possibly TRBD1 (6 bases). The CDR3 consists of 14 residues. Germline V gives CDR1 MGHDK, CDR2 SYGVNS. Trimming removed 2 bases from V and 2 bases from J, with 9 bases in between. DNA for the CDR3: TGTGCCAGCAGTGAACTTAGGGGGAACTATGGCTACACCTTC. Translation: CASSELRGNYGYTF.

This clonotype was recorded a few times. The gene calls are TRBV25-1 and TRBJ1-2, with 7 bases lining up with TRBD1. CDR1 and CDR2 (germline): MGHDK, SYGVNS. This CDR3 is built from 14 residues. Unmatched junction bases numbered 5, after V lost 3 bases and J lost 4 bases. CDR3 sequence reads: CASSELDRFYGYTF. CDR3 nucleotides: TGTGCCAGCAGTGAGTTGGACAGGTTCTATGGCTACACCTTC.

The chain is built from TRBV12-3 or TRBV12-4 and TRBJ1-2, with D perhaps matching TRBD1 (6 bases). Trimming left V 1 base short and J 2 bases short, with 17 bases between. The CDR3 covers 17 residues. The CDR3 DNA is TGTGCCAGCAGTTTAGGAGGCTTACAGGGACCGAACTATGGCTACACCTTC. Encoded protein: CASSLGGLQGPNYGYTF.

This clonotype was observed a handful of times. The rearrangement joins TRBV10-3 to TRBJ1-2; D perhaps matches TRBD1 (5 bases). Germline CDR1 and CDR2: ENHRY and SYGVKD. The V end lost 4 bases, the J end lost 0 bases, and 12 bases lay between the germline ends. The CDR3 length is 15 residues. DNA of the CDR3: TGTGCCATCAGTGCGGGGGACGGAGCTAACTATGGCTACACCTTC. This encodes CAISAGDGANYGYTF.

CDR3 bases: TGTGCCAGTATAGGAGACTCGGGACAGGGAAGAGAAGCTTTCTTT. This translates into CASIGDSGQGREAFF. The chain joins TRBV19 to TRBJ1-1; 9 nucleotides align to TRBD1. V shed 7 bases, J shed 8 bases, and the junction held 14 bases outside the gene matches. In germline, CDR1 is LNHDA, CDR2 SQIVND (reference sequence). This CDR3 contains 15 residues.

The CDR3 bases are TGTGCCAGCAGCCCGGGACAGACTACGTCCGAGCAGTACTTC. Its protein is CASSPGQTTSEQYF. V usage is TRBV3-1 and J usage is TRBJ2-7; 7 bases are a match to TRBD1. CDR3 length: 14 amino acids. Germline V gives CDR1 LGHDT, CDR2 YNNKEL (reference sequence). Germline trimming cut 4 bases from V and 6 bases from J; bases unmatched to any gene: 9.

The rearrangement uses TRBV3-1 and TRBJ2-7, with TRBD2 matching over 7 bases. Germline V gene sequence: CDR1 LGHDT, CDR2 YNNKEL (reference sequence). This CDR3 has 15 residues. With V trimmed by 0 bases and J by 6 bases, 8 bases remained unmatched. The CDR3, as DNA: TGTGCCAGCAGCCAAGAAAAGCTAGCGGCCTCCGAGCAGTACTTC. This translates into CASSQEKLAASEQYF.

The gene calls are TRBV24-1 and TRBJ2-1; D unclear. This CDR3 is built from 15 residues. Trimming stripped 4 bases from V and 7 bases from J, with 16 bases between. From germline, CDR1 is KGHDR and CDR2 SFDVKD. CDR3 sequence reads: CATSEPGPLTNEQFF. The CDR3 region has the DNA TGTGCCACCAGTGAACCGGGCCCCCTCACTAATGAGCAGTTCTTC.

This sequence joins TRBV24-1 and TRBJ2-1, with 13 nucleotides matching TRBD2. V dropped 5 bases and J dropped 8; count of bases not matched to a gene: 8. Germline CDR1 is KGHDR and CDR2 is SFDVKD. CDR3 length equals 16 residues. The CDR3 is CATSVLGLAGDHEQFF. The CDR3 region has the DNA TGTGCCACCAGTGTCCTCGGACTAGCGGGGGACCATGAGCAGTTCTTC.

V and J are TRBV10-3 and TRBJ2-5; weak D call: TRBD2 (5 bases). The germline gives CDR1 ENHRY, CDR2 SYGVKD. The CDR3 sequence is 15 residues long. V was cut by 2 bases and J by 4 bases, with 14 bases left in between. The CDR3 loop reads CAISEGPQRAETQYF. The CDR3, as DNA: TGTGCCATCAGTGAGGGACCCCAGAGGGCAGAGACCCAGTACTTC.

The gene calls are TRBV15 and TRBJ2-7, with D perhaps TRBD1 (6 bases). Germline values: CDR1 LNHNV, CDR2 YYDKDF (reference sequence). The V end was cut by 3 bases, the J end by 2 bases, with 11 bases between. The CDR3 is 14 amino acids. In nucleotides, the CDR3 is TGTGCCACCAGCAGTATGGACAGCCCCTACGAGCAGTACTTC. This codes for CATSSMDSPYEQYF.

This sequence joins TRBV29-1 and TRBJ2-7; D gene ambiguous. With 2 bases removed from V and 4 bases from J, the gap between germline ends came to 6 bases. Germline CDR1 is SQVTM and CDR2 is ANQGSEA. The CDR3 covers 11 residues. This CDR3 reads CSVERGYEQYF. The DNA for the CDR3 is TGCAGCGTTGAACGTGGTTACGAGCAGTACTTC.